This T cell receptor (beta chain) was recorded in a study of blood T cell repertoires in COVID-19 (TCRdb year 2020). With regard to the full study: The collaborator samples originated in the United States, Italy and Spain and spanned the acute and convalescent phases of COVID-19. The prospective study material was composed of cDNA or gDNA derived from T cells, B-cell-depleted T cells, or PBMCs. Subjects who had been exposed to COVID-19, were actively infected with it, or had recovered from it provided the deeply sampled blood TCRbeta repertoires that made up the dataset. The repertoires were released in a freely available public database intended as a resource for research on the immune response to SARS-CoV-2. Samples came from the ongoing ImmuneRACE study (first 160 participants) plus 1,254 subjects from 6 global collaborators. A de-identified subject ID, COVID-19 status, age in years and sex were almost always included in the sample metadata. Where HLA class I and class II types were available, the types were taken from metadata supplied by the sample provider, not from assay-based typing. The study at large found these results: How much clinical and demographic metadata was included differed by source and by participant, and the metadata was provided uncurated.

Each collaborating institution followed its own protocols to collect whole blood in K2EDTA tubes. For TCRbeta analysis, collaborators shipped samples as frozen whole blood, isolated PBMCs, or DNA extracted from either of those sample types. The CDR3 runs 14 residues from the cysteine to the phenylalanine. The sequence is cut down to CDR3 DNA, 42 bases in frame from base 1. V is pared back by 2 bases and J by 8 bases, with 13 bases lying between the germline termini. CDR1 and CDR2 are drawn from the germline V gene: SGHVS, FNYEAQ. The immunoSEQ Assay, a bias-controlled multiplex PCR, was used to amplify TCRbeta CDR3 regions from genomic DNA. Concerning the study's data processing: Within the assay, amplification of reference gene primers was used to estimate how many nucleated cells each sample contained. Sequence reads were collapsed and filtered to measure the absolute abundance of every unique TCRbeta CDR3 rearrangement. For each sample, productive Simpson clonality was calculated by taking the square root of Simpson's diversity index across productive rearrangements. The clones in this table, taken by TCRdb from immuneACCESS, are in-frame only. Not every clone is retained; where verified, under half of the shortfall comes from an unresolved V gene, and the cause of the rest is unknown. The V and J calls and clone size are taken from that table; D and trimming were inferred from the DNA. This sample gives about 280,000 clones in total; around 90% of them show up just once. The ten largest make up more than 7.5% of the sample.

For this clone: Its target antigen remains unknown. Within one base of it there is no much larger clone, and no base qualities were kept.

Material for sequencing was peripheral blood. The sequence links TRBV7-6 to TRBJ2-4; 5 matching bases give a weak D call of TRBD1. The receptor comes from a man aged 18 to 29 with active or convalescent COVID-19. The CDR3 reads CASSLLQGEDIQYF. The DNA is TGTGCCAGCAGCTTACTTCAGGGCGAGGACATTCAGTACTTC.